The following is a T cell receptor beta chain sequence with its context. What it binds is not known. Clones were read by immunoSEQ multiplex PCR, and TCRdb kept only the in-frame ones, dropping some. The sample shows around 15,000 clones, 88% of them seen only once. The source of the sample is a study of T cell responses to AZD1222 COVID-19 vaccine. Study-wide results and caveats: Donors, mostly white British, included more females; clonal diversity was possibly underestimated. The study sampled repertoires only after the peak T cell response. Two doses of AZD1222 preceded a rise in Spike-specific TCR breadth and depth. Baseline serology detected seropositivity in only a handful of AZD1222 recipients.

This CDR3 spans 15 amino acids. Germline V CDR1 and CDR2: KGHSH, LQKENI. V lost 3 bases, J lost 5 bases, and 11 bases lay in between. V and J are TRBV18 and TRBJ1-6; D ambiguous. The clonotype originates from an adult who received the AZD1222 COVID-19 vaccine. Sequencing used peripheral blood, obtained 28 days after the second AZD1222 dose. CDR3 loop: CASSPNQENNSPLHF. In DNA, the CDR3 is TGTGCCAGCTCACCTAACCAGGAAAATAATTCACCCCTCCACTTT.